The clone carrying this TCR beta chain came up a few times. Its antigen is not known. The sample originates from a study of response to subunit inactivated influenza vaccine. V lost 7 bases to trimming and J lost 7 bases, with 14 bases between them. CDR1 LNHDA and CDR2 SQIVND come from the germline V gene (reference sequence). The CDR3 contains 14 residues. Study findings and constraints: A suggestion made by the authors is that each seasonal influenza vaccination recruits few new T cells.

A single record per CDR3 protein comes from TCRdb applying MiXCR to the RT-PCR reads. The table records about 520,000 distinct CDR3 sequences, approximately 11% of them present only once. This specimen consisted of PBMCs from blood, obtained about 40 days after vaccination. This clonotype was sampled from a man between 45 and 60 years old who received an inactivated influenza vaccine. The rearrangement links TRBV19 to TRBJ1-6; D gene unclear. The CDR3 sequence is CASTELGYNSPLHF. The CDR3 bases are TGTGCCAGTACCGAGCTAGGATACAATTCACCCCTCCACTTT.